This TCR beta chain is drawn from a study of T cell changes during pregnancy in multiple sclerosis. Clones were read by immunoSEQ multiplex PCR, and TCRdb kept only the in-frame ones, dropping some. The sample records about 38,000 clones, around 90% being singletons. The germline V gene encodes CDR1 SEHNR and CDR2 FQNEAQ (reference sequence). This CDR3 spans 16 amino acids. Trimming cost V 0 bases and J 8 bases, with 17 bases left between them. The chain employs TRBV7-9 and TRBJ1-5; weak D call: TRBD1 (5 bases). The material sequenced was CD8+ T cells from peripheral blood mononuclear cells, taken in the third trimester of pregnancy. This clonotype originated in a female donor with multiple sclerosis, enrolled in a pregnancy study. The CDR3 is CASSLAGDFVSEPQHF. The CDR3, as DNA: TGTGCCAGCAGCTTAGCAGGGGATTTCGTATCAGAGCCCCAGCATTTT. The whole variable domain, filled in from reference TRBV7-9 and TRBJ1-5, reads DTGVSQNPRHKITKRGQNVTFRCDPISEHNRLYWYRQTLGQGPEFLTYFQNEAQLEKSRLLSDRFSAERPKGSFSTLEIQRTEQGDSAMYLCASSLAGDFVSEPQHFGDGTRLSIL.